This is a list of T cell receptor beta chains from one sample in a study of cytomegalovirus exposure and HLA in healthy donors. Libraries were prepared by immunoSEQ multiplex PCR; TCRdb keeps only in-frame clonotypes and omits some of them. The sample holds about 160,000 clones, 79% seen once. The sequenced sample was PBMCs. The receptor source for this set is a human donor in good health. Both conserved end residues are part of each CDR3. Each record gives: D gene, V gene, clone size, J gene, CDR3 DNA, CDR3 protein. A D gene is named only where the DNA matches it firmly. Size tells how often a clone was seen (once, few, many) or the class of an expanded clone, and some rows leave it out.

TRBD2	TRBV19	-	TRBJ2-6	TGTGCCAGTAGTTTGGGACTAGCGGGGACCTCTGGGGCCAACGTCCTGACTTTC	CASSLGLAGTSGANVLTF
TRBD2	TRBV7-3	-	TRBJ2-7	TGTGCCAGCAGCCCGGGAAGCGGGAGGGCGGGGGAGCAGTACTTC	CASSPGSGRAGEQYF
-	TRBV6-5	-	TRBJ2-3	TGTGCCAGCAGTTACCGGAGGGCAGATACGCAGTATTTT	CASSYRRADTQYF
-	TRBV19	-	TRBJ2-2	TGTGCCAGTAGTCAGGGGTACGCCGGGGAGCTGTTTTTT	CASSQGYAGELFF
-	TRBV18	-	TRBJ2-1	TGTGCCAGCTCACCACTCAGGGTTGGGGACAATGAGCAGTTCTTC	CASSPLRVGDNEQFF
TRBD2	TRBV2	-	TRBJ2-7	TGTGCCAGCAGTGAAACGGGGGGCTCCTACGAGCAGTACTTC	CASSETGGSYEQYF
-	TRBV14	-	TRBJ2-7	TGTGCCAGCAGCCAAGCAGGGTTAGGTAGCGAGCAGTACTTC	CASSQAGLGSEQYF
-	TRBV5-1	once	TRBJ2-1	TGCGCCAGCAGCCCCGGACAAATAGTTAATGAGCAGTTCTTC	CASSPGQIVNEQFF
TRBD2	TRBV6-5	few	TRBJ2-7	TGTGCCAGCAGTTCCCCCGGGACTAGCACCCACGAGCAGTACTTC	CASSSPGTSTHEQYF
TRBD2	TRBV6-4	-	TRBJ2-1	TGTGCCAGCAGTACGGGACTAGCCGGGGAGCAGTTCTTC	CASSTGLAGEQFF
-	TRBV20-1	-	TRBJ2-7	TGCAGTGCCGGGGGGCTGAACGAGCAGTACTTC	CSAGGLNEQYF
TRBD1	TRBV28	-	TRBJ2-4	TGTGCCAGCAACACCGCTCCGCGGGCAGGGGGCGGAAACATTCAGTACTTC	CASNTAPRAGGGNIQYF
-	TRBV28	-	TRBJ2-1	TGTGCCAGCAGTTTATTTTCGGTTTACCCCTACAATGAGCAGTTCTTC	CASSLFSVYPYNEQFF
TRBD2	TRBV4-2	-	TRBJ2-3	TGTGCCAGCGGAGAGACTAGCGGGATCACAGATACGCAGTATTTT	CASGETSGITDTQYF
TRBD2	TRBV7-2	-	TRBJ2-1	TGTGCCAGCAGCGGACGTAGCGGGGGGAAGGGAAATGAGCAGTTCTTC	CASSGRSGGKGNEQFF
-	TRBV6-5	-	TRBJ1-2	TGTGCCAGCAGGTGGGGGGTAAACTATGGCTACACCTTC	CASRWGVNYGYTF
TRBD1	TRBV7-9	once	TRBJ1-2	TGTGCCAGCAGCCCGGACAGGGGGTATGGCTACACCTTC	CASSPDRGYGYTF
-	TRBV7-9	-	TRBJ1-1	TGTGCCAGCAGCCTCAACACTGAAGCTTTCTTT	CASSLNTEAFF
-	TRBV4-1	-	TRBJ1-3	TGCGCCAGCAGCCAAGCCCAGGGGAGAGGAGACACCATATATTTT	CASSQAQGRGDTIYF
-	TRBV2	-	TRBJ1-2	TGTGCCAGCGGGCAGCTCAATGGCTACACCTTC	CASGQLNGYTF
-	TRBV28	-	TRBJ2-7	TGTGCCAGCACCCCCAGTGCCTACGAGCAGTACTTC	CASTPSAYEQYF
TRBD1	TRBV7-9	-	TRBJ1-1	TGTGCCAGCAGCTTCTCAGGGGGATTGAACACTGAAGCTTTCTTT	CASSFSGGLNTEAFF
-	TRBV6-5	-	TRBJ2-2	TGTGCCAGCAGTTACTCCGCCACTAGGTTCCACGGGGAGCTGTTTTTT	CASSYSATRFHGELFF
TRBD2	TRBV7-2	-	TRBJ2-7	TGTGCCAGCAGCCGAGAGACCGGGACTAGCGGCTCCTACGAGCAGTACTTC	CASSRETGTSGSYEQYF
TRBD1	TRBV7-2	once	TRBJ2-7	TGTGCCAGCAGCTTAATGGGACAGTCACCCTACGAGCAGTACTTC	CASSLMGQSPYEQYF
-	TRBV7-9	few	TRBJ1-1	TGTGCCAGCAGCAAATCCGGGGACACTGAAGCTTTCTTT	CASSKSGDTEAFF
-	TRBV5-6	-	TRBJ2-3	TGTGCCAGCAGCTTGGCTGGGCCAATCACAGATACGCAGTATTTT	CASSLAGPITDTQYF
-	TRBV18	-	TRBJ1-2	TGTGCCAGCTCACCGTGGACAGACTATGGCTACACCTTC	CASSPWTDYGYTF
-	TRBV15	-	TRBJ2-5	TGTGCCACCAGCAGAGACCTGAGTGAGACCCAGTACTTC	CATSRDLSETQYF